This T cell receptor (beta chain) was recovered during a study of T-cell memory formation after mild COVID-19. Study context: Clusters were largely donor specific.

Study results and caveats: CD4/CD8 balance held among clones contracting day 15 to 85, and later expanders leaned CD4+.

Remarks on this clonotype: The antigen is unknown.

Germline V gives CDR1 MNHNY, CDR2 SVGAGI (reference sequence). CDR3 size: 15 residues. Trimming stripped 5 bases from V and 5 bases from J, with 16 bases between. TCR alpha and TCR beta cDNA libraries carrying sample barcodes and UMIs came from 5'RACE with constant-segment primers. TCRdb re-analysed the 5' RACE reads in MiXCR, keeping a single row per CDR3 protein. The sample holds more than 80,000 distinct CDR3 sequences, around 15% seen once. This sequence joins TRBV6-6 and TRBJ2-1, with D maybe TRBD2 (6 bases). The sample was PBMCs or a T cell subset sorted from them (not recorded which). This receptor was obtained from an adult woman who had mild COVID-19 (a few samples of this study predate the infection). Cell type and time point are not known. The DNA of the CDR3 is TGTGCCAGCAGTAAGTTCCTGGGACTGGACAATGAGCAGTTCTTC. This encodes CASSKFLGLDNEQFF.